The T cell receptor beta chain described here comes from a study of CD8 T cells in Susac syndrome. The CDR3 totals 13 residues. The V segment lost 3 bases and the J segment 8 bases; nucleotides outside the gene matches: 0. Germline CDR1 is SEHNR and CDR2 is FQNEAQ (reference sequence). Reverse transcription used about 0.45 to 1 ug RNA and random hexamers. TCRdb reanalysed the immunoSEQ multiplex PCR reads using MiXCR and keeps one entry per CDR3 protein. The profile shows some 180,000 distinct CDR3 sequences, about 91% of them singletons. Material for sequencing was CD4+ T cells from PBMCs. The chain has TRBV7-9 and TRBJ2-3, with 12 bases aligning to TRBD2. This receptor was obtained from a human donor with Susac syndrome. The CDR3 nucleotides are TGTGCCAGCAGCTTGACTAGCGGGGGTACGCAGTATTTT. The encoded protein is CASSLTSGGTQYF.